The present TCR beta chain was sequenced within a study of CD8 T cells in Susac syndrome. About 0.5 to 1 ug RNA was reverse transcribed with random hexamers. TCRdb passed the immunoSEQ multiplex PCR reads through MiXCR, listing each CDR3 protein once. There are about 400,000 distinct CDR3 sequences in the sample; approximately 85% occur only once, and under 0.15% lies in the top ten. This clonotype was recorded only once. The sequence derives from a human donor with multiple sclerosis. Sequences were obtained from CD8+ T cells from PBMCs.

The CDR3 region has the DNA TGCAGCGTGACCGGGACTAGCGGGGGCGCAGATACGCAGTATTTT. It specifies CSVTGTSGGADTQYF. The V and J genes are TRBV29-1 and TRBJ2-3, with TRBD2 matching over 14 bases. The V segment lost 6 bases and the J segment 4 bases; nucleotides outside the gene matches: 6. Germline V gene lookup returns CDR1 SQVTM and CDR2 ANQGSEA. CDR3 length: 15 residues.